Each of the 2 T cell receptor beta chains below was sequenced from the same sample in a study of blood T cell repertoires in COVID-19. TCRdb keeps only in-frame clones here, not all; method: immunoSEQ multiplex PCR. Of roughly 220,000 clones listed, about 85% are singletons. Source material: peripheral blood. These receptors originate from a man over 45 who had recovered from COVID-19.

This chain joins TRBV28 and TRBJ2-1, with 11 bases aligning to TRBD2. CDR1 and CDR2 from the germline V gene are MDHEN and SYDVKM. This CDR3 is 15 amino acids long. V trimming: 7 bases; J trimming: 9 bases; junction bases outside the gene matches: 11. CDR3 amino acids: CASTFMGLAETEQFF. CDR3 nucleotides: TGTGCCAGCACATTTATGGGACTAGCGGAGACTGAGCAGTTCTTC.

The chain employs TRBV4-2 and TRBJ1-2; tentative D call: TRBD1 (6 bases). The length of the CDR3 is 16 residues. V was pared by 0 bases and J by 2 bases, with 13 bases between. Germline V gene sequence: CDR1 LGHNA, CDR2 YNFKEQ. The DNA for the CDR3 is TGTGCCAGCAGCCAAGAAACAGGGATAATAAACTATGGCTACACCTTC. It yields the protein CASSQETGIINYGYTF.